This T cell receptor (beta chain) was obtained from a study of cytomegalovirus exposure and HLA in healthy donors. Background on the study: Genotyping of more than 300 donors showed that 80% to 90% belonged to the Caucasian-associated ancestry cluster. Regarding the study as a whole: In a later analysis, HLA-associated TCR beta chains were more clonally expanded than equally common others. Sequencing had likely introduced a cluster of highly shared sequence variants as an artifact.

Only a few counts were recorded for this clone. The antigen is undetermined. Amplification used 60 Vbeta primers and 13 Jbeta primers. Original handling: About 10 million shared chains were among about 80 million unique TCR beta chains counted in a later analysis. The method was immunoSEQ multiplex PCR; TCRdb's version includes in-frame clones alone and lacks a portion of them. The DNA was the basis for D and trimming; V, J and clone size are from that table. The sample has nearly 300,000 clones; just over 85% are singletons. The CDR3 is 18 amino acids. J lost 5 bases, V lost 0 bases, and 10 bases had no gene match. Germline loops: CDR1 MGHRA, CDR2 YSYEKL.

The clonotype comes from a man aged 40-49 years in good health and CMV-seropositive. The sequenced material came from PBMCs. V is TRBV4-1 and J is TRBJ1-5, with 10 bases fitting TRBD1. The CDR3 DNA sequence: TGCGCCAGCAGCCAAGAGACTCTGAGGGACAGGGGTTATCAGCCCCAGCATTTT. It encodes CASSQETLRDRGYQPQHF.